These T cell receptor beta chains were read from a single sample in a study of blood T cells in healthy people across ages. TCRdb called the 5' RACE reads again in MiXCR, with one record for every CDR3 protein. The sample contains 700,000 to 900,000 distinct CDR3 sequences, about 53% of which appear only once. The sequencing input was blood. The receptors shown here come from a man aged 80 or over in good health. The CDR3 runs from the conserved cysteine through the conserved F or W. Fields, in order: J gene, D gene, clone size, V gene, CDR3 protein, CDR3 DNA. The D gene is left open where the match is weak. Clone sizes are given selectively: once, few, many, or a class where the clone is expanded.

>TRBJ2-5|NA|NA|TRBV12-5
CASGYQETQYF
TGTGCTAGTGGTTACCAAGAGACCCAGTACTTC
>TRBJ2-7|NA|NA|TRBV6-2/TRBV6-3
CASSYSFSGSGAYEQYF
TGTGCCAGCAGTTACTCTTTTAGTGGGTCAGGGGCCTACGAGCAGTACTTC
>TRBJ2-7|TRBD2|NA|TRBV3-1
CASSPQLAGGSEQYF
TGTGCCAGCAGCCCGCAACTAGCGGGAGGAAGCGAGCAGTACTTC
>TRBJ1-1|NA|NA|TRBV5-1
CASSLGVMNTEAFF
TGCGCCAGCAGCTTGGGCGTGATGAACACTGAAGCTTTCTTT
>TRBJ2-1|TRBD1|NA|TRBV20-1
CSARTPGQGADKSYNEQFF
TGCAGTGCTAGAACCCCGGGACAGGGGGCGGATAAGTCCTACAATGAGCAGTTCTTC
>TRBJ2-5|NA|NA|TRBV5-1
CASSLAGTLYQETQYF
TGCGCCAGCAGCTTGGCCGGGACTCTATACCAAGAGACCCAGTACTTC
>TRBJ2-1|NA|few|TRBV6-2/TRBV6-3
CASSGRGKGNEQFF
TGTGCCAGCAGTGGCCGCGGGAAGGGGAATGAGCAGTTCTTC
>TRBJ1-1|NA|NA|TRBV20-1
CSARDRSRVVNTEAFF
TGCAGTGCTAGAGATCGTTCGAGGGTTGTTAACACTGAAGCTTTCTTT
>TRBJ2-5|TRBD2|NA|TRBV24-1
CATSARSGSYQETQYF
TGTGCCACCAGTGCCAGGAGCGGGAGTTACCAAGAGACCCAGTACTTC
>TRBJ2-6|NA|NA|TRBV6-5
CASSYSDRAGANVLTF
TGTGCCAGCAGTTACTCCGACAGAGCCGGGGCCAACGTCCTGACTTTC
>TRBJ2-5|NA|NA|TRBV6-6
CASSRPNWRQETQYF
TGTGCCAGCAGTCGCCCGAACTGGAGACAAGAGACCCAGTACTTC